The following is a T cell receptor (beta chain) sequence with its context. What it binds is not known. In the same sample, other DNA sequences code for this CDR3. Each donor's status was that of a healthy bone marrow donor. Donors were nominally healthy when sampled, though unrecorded immune exposures were likely. The primer mix had 60 Vbeta and 13 Jbeta primers. Libraries were prepared by immunoSEQ multiplex PCR; TCRdb keeps only in-frame clonotypes and omits some of them. The profile shows approximately 190,000 clones, 83% of them singletons. The record originates from a study of cytomegalovirus exposure and HLA in healthy donors. The V and J ends lost 3 bases and 2 bases, in that order; junction bases with no gene match: 5. Germline V gene lookup returns CDR1 KGHSH and CDR2 LQKENI. The CDR3 has 16 residues. Whole-study findings and limits: Investigators reported approximately 150 TCR beta chains as tied to cytomegalovirus.

The clonotype comes from a man aged 35-49 years in good health and CMV-seropositive. Material for sequencing was PBMCs. The genes are TRBV18 and TRBJ2-3; 10 nucleotides match TRBD2. The CDR3 here is CASSPLAGGDTDTQYF. The CDR3 bases are TGTGCCAGCTCACCTTTAGCGGGAGGCGACACAGATACGCAGTATTTT.